This is a list of T cell receptor beta chains from one sample in a study of blood T cell repertoires in COVID-19. Sequencing used immunoSEQ multiplex PCR; TCRdb keeps in-frame clones, though not all of them. Counted here are roughly 100,000 clones, about 90% occurring once; the ten biggest clones make up 6.2%. Sequenced sample: peripheral blood. These receptors originate from a human donor in a cohort sampled during active COVID-19. Both conserved end residues are part of each CDR3. Each record gives: V gene, clone size, D gene, J gene, CDR3 DNA, CDR3 protein. The D gene is left open where the match is weak. Not every row has a clone size; where given, it reads once, few, many or a size class.

>TRBV11-2|-|-|TRBJ2-7
TGTGCCAGCAGCTTAGGAACTTACTACGAGCAGTACTTC
CASSLGTYYEQYF
>TRBV28|-|TRBD1|TRBJ1-2
TGTGCCAGCATGATGGGACAGGAAGGCTACACCTTC
CASMMGQEGYTF
>TRBV2|-|TRBD1|TRBJ1-2
TGTGCCAGCAGTGAAGAGGGACAGGCGTTCCCTTATGGCTACACCTTC
CASSEEGQAFPYGYTF
>TRBV19|-|-|TRBJ2-2
TGTGCCAGTAGTGGGGGGACGGTTATTAACACCGGGGAGCTGTTTTTT
CASSGGTVINTGELFF
>TRBV28|-|-|TRBJ1-1
TGTGCCAGCAGTTTATATGGGGGAGGTAGCACTGAAGCTTTCTTT
CASSLYGGGSTEAFF
>TRBV5-6|-|-|TRBJ1-5
TGTGCCAGCAGCTCTAATATGTTTCGTCAGCCCCAGCATTTT
CASSSNMFRQPQHF
>TRBV3-1/TRBV3-2|-|TRBD2|TRBJ2-2
TGTGCCAGCAGCCAAGGGCTAGCGGGGTCGAACACCGGGGAGCTGTTTTTT
CASSQGLAGSNTGELFF
>TRBV7-9|-|TRBD1|TRBJ2-5
TGTGCCAGCAGCTTAACAGGGGTAGAGACCCAGTACTTC
CASSLTGVETQYF
>TRBV9|-|-|TRBJ1-5
TGTGCCAGCAGCGAAGGGGTAAGCAATCAGCCCCAGCATTTT
CASSEGVSNQPQHF
>TRBV29-1|-|-|TRBJ2-3
TGCAGCGTGGACACCGATACGCAGTATTTT
CSVDTDTQYF
>TRBV15|-|TRBD1|TRBJ1-2
TGTGCCACCAGCAGAGATCAGGGACAGGGGGGGGACTATGGCTACACCTTC
CATSRDQGQGGDYGYTF
>TRBV7-2|-|TRBD1|TRBJ1-5
TGTGCCAGCAGCCCCCGGACAGGACTTAATCAGCCCCAGCATTTT
CASSPRTGLNQPQHF
>TRBV4-1|-|TRBD2|TRBJ2-5
TGCGCCAGCAGCGGGGAGGGCGTGGAGACCCAGTACTTC
CASSGEGVETQYF
>TRBV27|-|-|TRBJ2-2
TGTGCCAGCAGATACGCCCTAGCAGGCGGGGAGCTGTTTTTT
CASRYALAGGELFF
>TRBV30|-|TRBD1|TRBJ1-4
TGTGCCTGGGGGTCCGACAGGGATACCGAAAAACTGTTTTTT
CAWGSDRDTEKLFF
>TRBV6-5|-|TRBD2|TRBJ2-1
TGTGCCAGCAGTTACTCCGGTTGGGAGGGAAATGAGCAGTTCTTC
CASSYSGWEGNEQFF
>TRBV24-1|-|TRBD1|TRBJ2-1
TGTGCCACCAGTGACAACGGACAGGGATGGAATGAGCAGTTCTTC
CATSDNGQGWNEQFF
>TRBV20-1|-|-|TRBJ2-1
TGCAGTGCTAGAGGGGGAGCAGTGGTCTTC
CSARGGAVVF
>TRBV9|once|-|TRBJ2-2
TGTGCCAGCAGCGCATCAGGCGACGCGAACACCGGGGAGCTGTTTTTT
CASSASGDANTGELFF
>TRBV28|-|TRBD1|TRBJ1-6
TGTGCCAGCAGGGGGACCGGGACAGGAAATTCACCCCTCCACTTT
CASRGTGTGNSPLHF
>TRBV11-2|-|-|TRBJ2-1
TGTGCCAGCAGAGCCGGGACATATAGTGAGCAGTTCTTC
CASRAGTYSEQFF
>TRBV3-1/TRBV3-2|-|TRBD1|TRBJ2-7
TGTGCCAGCAGTCGCGGGACAGGGGGATACGAGCAGTACTTC
CASSRGTGGYEQYF
>TRBV7-9|-|-|TRBJ1-3
TGTGCCAGCAGCCTGTCAGGCAGGGCAATTGGAAACACCATATATTTT
CASSLSGRAIGNTIYF
>TRBV5-4|once|TRBD1|TRBJ2-2
TGTGCCAGCAGTTATCCACAGGGGCCCGGGGAGCTGTTTTTT
CASSYPQGPGELFF
>TRBV28|-|TRBD2|TRBJ2-5
TGTGCCAGCAGTTTACGACTAGCGGGAGTCTGGGAGACCCAGTACTTC
CASSLRLAGVWETQYF
>TRBV15|-|TRBD1|TRBJ2-5
TGTGCCACCAGCAGAATCAGGGGGCAGACCCAGTACTTC
CATSRIRGQTQYF
>TRBV5-1|-|-|TRBJ2-1
TGCGCCAGCAGCTATCTGGGGAGCAACAATGAGCAGTTCTTC
CASSYLGSNNEQFF
>TRBV11-2|-|-|TRBJ1-1
TGTGCCAGCAGCAAGGGACATTCGAACACTGAAGCTTTCTTT
CASSKGHSNTEAFF
>TRBV9|few|-|TRBJ2-7
TGTGCCAGCAGCCCCCGGGGGAGTGTGGCATACGAGCAGTACTTC
CASSPRGSVAYEQYF
>TRBV5-1|-|TRBD2|TRBJ2-1
TGCGCCAGCAGCTTGCGCTCACTAGCGGGAAGGAATGAGCAGTTCTTC
CASSLRSLAGRNEQFF
>TRBV19|-|TRBD2|TRBJ2-1
TGTGCCAGTAGTATCCTACTAGCGGACTACAATGAGCAGTTCTTC
CASSILLADYNEQFF
>TRBV7-2|-|-|TRBJ2-7
TGTGCCAGCAGCTCCATAGCATACGAGCAGTACTTC
CASSSIAYEQYF
>TRBV6-5|-|-|TRBJ1-1
TGTGCCAGCAGTTACGCTGCGGAAGCTTTCTTT
CASSYAAEAFF
>TRBV7-2|-|TRBD2|TRBJ2-5
TGTGCCAGCAGCTTGTCTGCTAGCGGGAGAGGAGAGACCCAGTACTTC
CASSLSASGRGETQYF
>TRBV27|-|TRBD1|TRBJ1-1
TGTGCCAGCGGGCTACCGGGACAGGGGGATGGGGCGACTGAAGCTTTCTTT
CASGLPGQGDGATEAFF
>TRBV15|-|-|TRBJ1-4
TGTGCCACCAGTATGGGGGGAAAACTGTTTTTT
CATSMGGKLFF
>TRBV11-3|-|-|TRBJ1-1
TGTGCCAGCAGTTCCGGGAGTCACACCATGAGCACTGAAGCTTTCTTT
CASSSGSHTMSTEAFF
>TRBV24-1|once|-|TRBJ2-7
TGTGCCACCAGTGATGGGCAGGGGCCTTCCTACGAGCAGTACTTC
CATSDGQGPSYEQYF
>TRBV28|few|TRBD1|TRBJ1-6
TGTGCCAGCAGCCTTAGAGGACAGGGACCTAATTCACCCCTCCACTTT
CASSLRGQGPNSPLHF
>TRBV7-9|-|-|TRBJ2-1
TGTGCCAGCAGCCCCACTAGGTTGGGTGGGAATGAGCAGTTCTTC
CASSPTRLGGNEQFF
>TRBV11-2|-|TRBD2|TRBJ2-1
TGTGCCAGCAGCAGACTAGCGGAGGGATACAATGAGCAGTTCTTC
CASSRLAEGYNEQFF
>TRBV14|-|TRBD2|TRBJ2-1
TGTGCCAGCAGCCAAGAGAGACAGCGGGGCCCTAACAATGAGCAGTTCTTC
CASSQERQRGPNNEQFF
>TRBV6-2/TRBV6-3|-|TRBD2|TRBJ2-7
TGTGCCAGCAGTTACCTTCGGGAGGGAGCCAGCGAGCAGTACTTC
CASSYLREGASEQYF
>TRBV5-1|-|-|TRBJ1-2
TGCGCCAGCAGCCCCGGGGAGGGGCAGTATGGCTACACCTTC
CASSPGEGQYGYTF
>TRBV3-1/TRBV3-2|-|TRBD2|TRBJ2-2
TGTGCCAGCAGCCAAGGGAGGGCGGGAGCGAACACCGGGGAGCTGTTTTTT
CASSQGRAGANTGELFF
>TRBV19|-|-|TRBJ1-2
TGTGCCAGTCCTGGGGGGAAACTCAACACCTTC
CASPGGKLNTF
>TRBV4-2|-|-|TRBJ2-1
TGTGCCAGCAGCCAAGAAGGGGCCGTGACTAGTTATCCCAAGATCCAGTTCTTC
CASSQEGAVTSYPKIQFF
>TRBV5-4|once|TRBD1|TRBJ2-2
TGTGCCAGCAGATCCTCCGGGACAGACACCGGGGAGCTGTTTTTT
CASRSSGTDTGELFF
>TRBV11-2|medium-sized|-|TRBJ1-1
TGTGCCAGCAGCTTAGGCAGCGGGGGCGAATTGAACACTGAAGCTTTCTTT
CASSLGSGGELNTEAFF
>TRBV18|-|TRBD1|TRBJ2-6
TGTGCCAGCTCTCTGGACAGGGAGCCCAACGTCCTGACTTTC
CASSLDREPNVLTF